A single sample gave rise to the 14 T cell receptor beta chains below, sequenced in a study of T cells in Graves' hyperthyroidism and ophthalmopathy. It was RNA transcripts that yielded the amplified TCR beta CDR3 regions. The HTBI primer set drove a first-round RT-PCR of the TCR CDR3. TCRdb re-analysed the multiplex PCR reads in MiXCR, keeping a single row per CDR3 protein. Among under 400,000 distinct CDR3 sequences listed, about 15% were seen once. Sequencing input: blood. These receptors were collected from a woman aged 60-70 years with Graves' hyperthyroidism.

This clonotype showed up many times. This rearrangement joins TRBV12-3 or TRBV12-4 to TRBJ2-4; D call uncertain. V lost 6 bases, J lost 2 bases, and 14 bases lay in between. The CDR3 spans 15 residues. CDR3 coding DNA: TGTGCCAGCAGCGCATCCCATAATACCAAAAACATTCAGTACTTC. Translation: CASSASHNTKNIQYF.

This clonotype was recorded at least ten times. The V and J genes are TRBV3-1 and TRBJ2-2; D may be TRBD1 (6 bases). The CDR3 sequence is 13 residues long. Germline CDR1 is LGHDT and CDR2 is YNNKEL (reference sequence). V was shortened by 11 bases and J by 2 bases, with 12 bases between the two germline ends. The chain's CDR3 is CAGDRTNTGELFF. In DNA form, the CDR3 reads TGTGCCGGAGACAGGACTAACACCGGGGAGCTGTTTTTT.

This clonotype occurred many times. This chain uses TRBV27 with TRBJ2-1; 7 bases agree with TRBD2. V shed 0 bases and J 0 bases; nucleotides not matched to a gene: 26. The CDR3 loop spans 24 amino acids. Germline CDR1 reads MNHEY; CDR2 reads SMNVEV (reference sequence). The CDR3 spells CASSLSYYMGGTRTDLSSYNEQFF. Here the CDR3 DNA reads TGTGCCAGCAGTTTATCGTACTATATGGGGGGGACCAGGACTGATCTAAGCTCCTACAATGAGCAGTTCTTC.

This clonotype showed up many times. The V call is TRBV3-1, the J call TRBJ1-1, with a tentative D call TRBD1 (5 bases). This CDR3 has 17 amino acids. Trimming removed 0 bases from V and 0 bases from J, with 14 bases in between. Germline V gene lookup returns CDR1 LGHDT and CDR2 YNNKEL (reference sequence). The CDR3 sequence: CASSQDLGGAMNTEAFF. The CDR3 DNA sequence: TGTGCCAGCAGCCAAGATTTGGGGGGAGCAATGAACACTGAAGCTTTCTTT.

The V and J genes are TRBV7-9 and TRBJ2-1, with 8 positions matching TRBD1. The J segment lost 4 bases and the V segment lost 5 bases, leaving 7 bases of the junction unmatched. The CDR3 sequence is 15 residues long. Germline CDR1 SEHNR, CDR2 FQNEAQ (reference sequence). CDR3 sequence reads: CASSRDRGIYNEQFF. The DNA of the CDR3 is TGTGCCAGCAGCCGCGACAGGGGAATATACAATGAGCAGTTCTTC.

This clonotype was found many times. The chain has TRBV20-1 and TRBJ2-5; TRBD2 matches at 11 bases. The CDR3 spans 14 residues. Germline V gene lookup returns CDR1 DFQATT and CDR2 SNEGSKA (reference sequence). V was pared by 1 base and J by 7 bases, with 5 bases of the junction left unmatched. CDR3: CSARAGTSGGTQYF. The CDR3 DNA is TGCAGTGCTAGAGCCGGGACTAGCGGTGGGACCCAGTACTTC.

The V call is TRBV6-1, the J call TRBJ2-1; D may correspond to TRBD1 or TRBD2 (6 bases each). V shed 6 bases and J shed 7 bases, with 13 bases lying between them. The CDR3 is 13 residues long. Germline CDR1 and CDR2: MNHNS and SASEGT. This CDR3 is CASRLPGANEQFF. CDR3 bases: TGTGCCAGCAGACTGCCGGGGGCGAATGAGCAGTTCTTC.

This clonotype was detected once. The rearrangement joins TRBV18 to TRBJ2-7; D gene unclear. With 5 bases removed from V and 5 bases from J, the gap between germline ends came to 10 bases. Per the germline V gene, CDR1 is KGHSH and CDR2 is LQKENI. The CDR3 spans 12 residues. CDR3 region: CASSSDGHEQYF. The CDR3 DNA follows: TGTGCCAGCTCATCGGACGGCCACGAGCAGTACTTC.

This clonotype was picked up many times. The rearrangement links TRBV10-1 to TRBJ2-3; 8 positions match TRBD1. This CDR3 has 16 amino acids. J lost 0 bases, V lost 0 bases, and 2 bases had no gene match. In germline, CDR1 is WNHNN, CDR2 SYGVQD (reference sequence). CDR3 bases: TGCGCCAGCAGTGAGTCCGGGACAGGAAGCACAGATACGCAGTATTTT. Its translation is CASSESGTGSTDTQYF.

A note on this clonotype: One end of the junction does not line up with germline, which may come from a read error. The CDR3 nucleotides are TGTGCCAGCAGCTTGGAACAGGGGGATTATCAGCCCCAGCATTTT. Its protein is CASSLEQGDYQPQHF. V usage is TRBV5-1 and J usage is TRBJ1-5; 8 positions match TRBD1. The CDR3 length is 15 residues. The germline V gene encodes CDR1 SGHRS and CDR2 YFSETQ.

This clonotype was seen repeatedly, ten times or more. J is TRBJ1-1 and V is TRBV6-1, with 7 positions matching TRBD1. CDR1 MNHNS and CDR2 SASEGT come from the germline V gene. CDR3 length: 14 residues. The V gene end was trimmed by 5 bases and the J gene end by 3 bases; junction bases not matched to a gene: 6. CDR3 protein: CASSPRGWDTEAFF. The CDR3 nucleotides are TGTGCCAGCAGTCCCAGGGGGTGGGACACTGAAGCTTTCTTT.

This clonotype has just a few counts. V is TRBV27 and J is TRBJ2-7, with D possibly TRBD2 on 5 matching bases. Trimming shortened V by 2 bases and J by 3 bases, and 11 bases separated the two germline ends. CDR1 MNHEY and CDR2 SMNVEV come from the germline V gene (reference sequence). This CDR3 has 14 residues. The CDR3 nucleotides are TGTGCCAGCAGTTTAACCGGGGTGAACTACGAGCAGTACTTC. Translated, it gives CASSLTGVNYEQYF.

This clonotype was seen ten or more times. The chain is built from TRBV7-9 and TRBJ2-7; 8 positions agree with TRBD1. Germline lookup yields CDR1 SEHNR and CDR2 FQNEAQ (reference sequence). V dropped 5 bases and J dropped 0; count of bases not matched to a gene: 9. The CDR3 runs 16 residues. CDR3 protein: CASSHIGTGGSYEQYF. The CDR3 DNA sequence: TGTGCCAGCAGCCATATTGGGACAGGTGGCTCCTACGAGCAGTACTTC. Using reference TRBV7-9 and TRBJ2-7 for the parts outside the CDR3, the full variable domain is DTGVSQNPRHKITKRGQNVTFRCDPISEHNRLYWYRQTLGQGPEFLTYFQNEAQLEKSRLLSDRFSAERPKGSFSTLEIQRTEQGDSAMYLCASSHIGTGGSYEQYFGPGTRLTVT.

This clonotype was observed many times. The V gene is TRBV24-1, the J gene TRBJ1-2; D is unclear. Trimming cost V 7 bases and J 6 bases, with 11 bases left between them. CDR3 length: 12 amino acids. In germline, CDR1 is KGHDR, CDR2 SFDVKD. In nucleotides, the CDR3 is TGTGCCACCAGCCAGAGAGGACATGGCTACACCTTC. The encoded protein is CATSQRGHGYTF.